One sample yielded the 28 T cell receptor beta chains listed below, sequenced in a study of STAT3 mutations in large granular lymphocyte leukemia. Notes on the study in general: In T-cell large granular lymphocyte leukemia, about half of patients showed multiple immunodominant subclonotypes.

Profiling relied on immunoSEQ multiplex PCR, and the TCRdb table lists in-frame clones only, not all of them. The sample lists about 39,000 clones; about 81% were seen once. Their antigens remain unidentified. The sequenced material came from PBMCs. These receptors came from a human donor with T large granular lymphocyte leukemia. Some clones in this sample may be carry-over from other donors' samples.

The rearrangement uses TRBV2 and TRBJ2-7, with D possibly matching TRBD1 (5 bases). Germline CDR1 SNHLY, CDR2 FYNNEI. V lost 7 bases, J lost 2 bases, and 15 bases lay in between. This CDR3 has 14 amino acids. CDR3 DNA sequence: TGTGCCAGCACCAAGACAGTGTCTGCCTACGAGCAGTACTTC. Translated: CASTKTVSAYEQYF.

V usage is TRBV28 and J usage is TRBJ1-1, with D possibly TRBD1 on 5 matching bases. This CDR3 has 13 amino acids. Trimming removed 6 bases at V and 1 base at J, with 9 bases between. Germline CDR1 reads MDHEN; CDR2 reads SYDVKM. The CDR3 sequence is CASRLGQNTEAFF. CDR3 coding DNA: TGTGCCAGCAGACTTGGACAGAACACTGAAGCTTTCTTT.

The chain combines TRBV6-5 with TRBJ2-2, with D unresolved. CDR3 length: 13 amino acids. Trimming took 0 bases from V and 6 from J, leaving 5 bases between them. CDR1 is MNHEY, CDR2 SVGAGI, per germline. CDR3 residues: CASSYSVAGELFF. The CDR3 nucleotides read TGTGCCAGCAGTTACTCCGTCGCCGGGGAGCTGTTTTTT.

The chain is built from TRBV6-5 and TRBJ2-7, with a possible D match to TRBD2 (5 bases). The CDR3 consists of 13 residues. The ends were cut back, 2 bases at V and 2 bases at J, with 7 bases in the middle. Germline loops: CDR1 MNHEY, CDR2 SVGAGI. CDR3 protein: CASSYTGAYEQYF. The CDR3, as DNA: TGTGCCAGCAGTTACACCGGGGCCTACGAGCAGTACTTC.

This sequence joins TRBV21-1 and TRBJ1-4. TRBV21-1 is listed as a pseudogene. The CDR3 loop spans 18 amino acids. The chain's CDR3 is CANLAVGGATTTNEKLFF. The CDR3 DNA sequence: TGTGCCAACTTAGCGGTCGGGGGCGCTACAACAACTAATGAAAAACTGTTTTTT.

The V call is TRBV4-3, the J call TRBJ2-7; D gene uncertain. CDR1 and CDR2 (germline): LGHNA, YSLEER. The CDR3 length is 12 residues. Between the trimmed V and J ends, which lost 2 bases and 6 bases, there was a span of 8 bases. The CDR3, as DNA: TGCGCCAGCAGCCAACGGAGAGGCGAGCAGTACTTC. Its protein is CASSQRRGEQYF.

The V and J genes are TRBV6-6 and TRBJ1-3; D not certain. Germline V gene data show CDR1 as MNHNY and CDR2 as SVGAGI (reference sequence). This CDR3 has 12 amino acids. V was trimmed by 5 bases and J by 7 bases, leaving 9 bases between them. The CDR3 nucleotides are TGTGCCAGCAGTACGAGTGGGAACACCATATATTTT. Its translation is CASSTSGNTIYF.

This clone has only one observation. This chain links TRBV7-2 with TRBJ2-1; D ambiguous. The CDR3 has 13 residues. The V end lost 2 bases, the J end lost 5 bases, and 7 bases lay between the germline ends. Germline CDR1 and CDR2: SGHTA and FQGNSA. CDR3 residues: CASSLRVNNEQFF. In DNA form, the CDR3 reads TGTGCCAGCAGCTTAAGGGTTAACAATGAGCAGTTCTTC.

This clone was seen a few times. The rearrangement links TRBV6-1 to TRBJ2-3; possible D gene TRBD1, 6 bases. The CDR3 loop spans 14 amino acids. Trimming pared 1 base from V and 5 bases from J, leaving 10 bases between. Germline values: CDR1 MNHNS, CDR2 SASEGT. CDR3 in DNA: TGTGCCAGCAGTGAAGAACAGGGTCTAGATACGCAGTATTTT. Translated, it gives CASSEEQGLDTQYF.

This clone appeared a few times. This chain joins TRBV29-1 and TRBJ1-5, with 7 positions matching TRBD1. Germline loops: CDR1 SQVTM, CDR2 ANQGSEA. J lost 5 bases, V lost 5 bases, and 3 bases had no gene match. This CDR3 comprises 12 residues. Here the CDR3 reads CSVLTGDQPQHF. CDR3 nucleotide sequence: TGCAGCGTTCTCACAGGGGATCAGCCCCAGCATTTT.

The V gene is TRBV5-1, the J gene TRBJ1-2; 9 bases map to TRBD1. V trimming: 1 base; J trimming: 4 bases; junction bases outside the gene matches: 11. CDR1 is SGHRS, CDR2 YFSETQ, per germline. The CDR3 is 17 amino acids. CDR3 region: CASSLRTGDVRPYGYTF. The DNA for the CDR3 is TGCGCCAGCAGCTTGAGGACAGGGGATGTAAGGCCCTATGGCTACACCTTC.

This clone was recorded once. The V gene is TRBV5-1, the J gene TRBJ2-3; unclear D gene. The CDR3 runs to 14 residues. Trimming cost V 6 bases and J 0 bases, with 11 bases left between them. Germline CDR1 is SGHRS and CDR2 is YFSETQ. The DNA for the CDR3 is TGCGCCAGCAAGGGCACCGTTAGCACAGATACGCAGTATTTT. It codes for CASKGTVSTDTQYF. The full variable domain, rest sourced from reference TRBV5-1 and TRBJ2-3, is KAGVTQTPRYLIKTRGQQVTLSCSPISGHRSVSWYQQTPGQGLQFLFEYFSETQRNKGNFPGRFSGRQFSNSRSEMNVSTLELGDSALYLCASKGTVSTDTQYFGPGTRLTVL.

The chain recombines TRBV7-9 with TRBJ2-7; 7 positions match TRBD1. The V gene's germline CDR1 is SEHNR and CDR2 FQNEAQ (reference sequence). CDR3 size: 16 residues. J lost 2 bases, V lost 0 bases, and 7 bases had no gene match. The CDR3 nucleotides are TGTGCCAGCAGCTTAGCGCAGACAGGGAACACCTACGAGCAGTACTTC. It is translated as CASSLAQTGNTYEQYF.

This clone was detected a few times. V is TRBV4-2 and J is TRBJ2-7; TRBD2 matches 8 bases. The V and J ends lost 0 bases and 3 bases, in that order; junction bases with no gene match: 7. The CDR3 sequence is 16 residues long. Looked up from germline, CDR1 is LGHNA and CDR2 is YNFKEQ. DNA for the CDR3: TGTGCCAGCAGCCAAGACGGGGCGGGGGGAAACTACGAGCAGTACTTC. It translates to CASSQDGAGGNYEQYF.

This clone was seen a single time. The rearrangement uses TRBV9 and TRBJ2-1; D is unresolved. Trimming removed 7 bases from V and 7 bases from J, with 9 bases in between. Germline CDR1 is SGDLS and CDR2 is YYNGEE. The CDR3 runs to 11 residues. CDR3 protein: CASGRANEQFF. In DNA form, the CDR3 reads TGTGCCAGCGGAAGGGCAAATGAGCAGTTCTTC. Full variable domain (rest looked up from reference TRBV9 and TRBJ2-1): DSGVTQTPKHLITATGQRVTLRCSPRSGDLSVYWYQQSLDQGLQFLIQYYNGEERAKGNILERFSAQQFPDLHSELNLSSLELGDSALYFCASGRANEQFFGPGTRLTVL.

The J gene is TRBJ1-6, the V gene TRBV7-2; D is unresolved. Germline-derived CDR1 and CDR2 are SGHTA and FQGNSA. CDR3 length: 17 amino acids. V dropped 5 bases and J dropped 8 bases, with 22 bases sitting between them. CDR3 sequence reads: CASSANEGALGYSPLHF. CDR3 coding DNA: TGTGCCAGCAGCGCCAACGAGGGAGCCCTGGGGTATTCACCCCTCCACTTT.

This clone was seen a handful of times. V usage is TRBV29-1 and J usage is TRBJ2-7; tentatively, D is TRBD1 or TRBD2 (6 bases each). The V gene lost 4 bases and the J gene lost 2 bases, with 15 bases spanning the gap. CDR3 size: 14 residues. Looked up from germline, CDR1 is SQVTM and CDR2 is ANQGSEA. The CDR3 spells CSVVADRSTYEQYF. The CDR3 DNA sequence: TGCAGCGTTGTAGCGGACAGATCAACCTACGAGCAGTACTTC.

The chain couples TRBV6-5 to TRBJ2-7, with D possibly matching TRBD2 (5 bases). In germline, CDR1 is MNHEY, CDR2 SVGAGI. V shed 4 bases and J shed 2 bases, with 12 bases lying between them. This CDR3 comprises 14 residues. The chain's CDR3 is CASSWALGTYEQYF. DNA for the CDR3: TGTGCCAGCAGTTGGGCACTAGGTACCTACGAGCAGTACTTC.

J is TRBJ2-7 and V is TRBV5-8, with 7 bases that match TRBD2. The V and J ends lost 0 bases and 3 bases, in that order; junction bases with no gene match: 3. Germline values: CDR1 SGHTS, CDR2 YDEGEE. The CDR3 has 14 residues. The CDR3 sequence is CASSLGVAGYEQYV. CDR3 nucleotide sequence: TGTGCCAGCAGCTTGGGGGTAGCGGGCTACGAGCAGTACGTC.

This clone was counted a few times. V is TRBV5-1 and J is TRBJ1-3; D unclear. The CDR3 contains 13 residues. Germline CDR1 SGHRS, CDR2 YFSETQ. V was clipped by 4 bases and J by 2 bases, with 7 bases between them. The CDR3 DNA sequence: TGCGCCAGCAGCCCTATGGCTGGAAACACCATATATTTT. Protein sequence: CASSPMAGNTIYF.

The chain employs TRBV9 and TRBJ2-7; D not certain. V dropped 4 bases and J dropped 4 bases, with 15 bases sitting between them. Germline CDR1 and CDR2: SGDLS and YYNGEE. The CDR3 has 14 residues. The CDR3 here is CASSPYSTPYEQYF. CDR3 DNA: TGTGCCAGCAGCCCATACTCAACGCCTTACGAGCAGTACTTC.

The genes are TRBV6-4 and TRBJ2-1; TRBD2 matches 11 bases. Germline CDR1 MRHNA, CDR2 SNTAGT. The CDR3 has 17 amino acids. J gave up 5 bases and V 6 bases, and 12 bases lay outside the gene matches. Written as DNA, the CDR3 is TGTGCCAGCAGCACCGTACCGCTAGCGGGGGGAAACAATGAGCAGTTCTTC. This sequence encodes CASSTVPLAGGNNEQFF.

The V gene is TRBV27, the J gene TRBJ2-1, with D uncertain. Trimming pared 5 bases from V and 5 bases from J, leaving 7 bases between. The CDR3 loop spans 12 amino acids. In germline, CDR1 is MNHEY, CDR2 SMNVEV (reference sequence). CDR3 region: CASSPNHNEQFF. The CDR3 DNA reads TGTGCCAGCAGTCCCAACCACAATGAGCAGTTCTTC.

This chain links TRBV5-1 with TRBJ2-5, with a weak D call TRBD1 (5 bases). The CDR3 length is 14 residues. Trimming removed 1 base from V and 5 bases from J, with 12 bases in between. Germline assignment: CDR1 SGHRS and CDR2 YFSETQ. The CDR3 loop is CASSLRGLGETQYF. The CDR3 bases are TGCGCCAGCAGCTTGAGGGGATTAGGTGAGACCCAGTACTTC.

The CDR3 DNA reads TGTGCCAGTAGTATAGGTTATGGGGGCGCAGGTGTCAACGTCCTGACTTTC. It is translated as CASSIGYGGAGVNVLTF. The J gene is TRBJ2-6, the V gene TRBV19, with D perhaps TRBD1 (6 bases). Germline V gene data show CDR1 as LNHDA and CDR2 as SQIVND (reference sequence). V was cut by 1 base and J by 9 bases, with 19 bases left in between. The CDR3 consists of 17 residues.

This clone was seen once. The V call is TRBV28, the J call TRBJ1-2; maybe TRBD1 (5 bases). Germline-derived CDR1 and CDR2 are MDHEN and SYDVKM. The ends were cut back, 7 bases at V and 2 bases at J, with 8 bases in the middle. CDR3 size: 12 residues. CDR3 coding DNA: TGTGCCAGCATGGGGGGGAACTATGGCTACACCTTC. Amino acids: CASMGGNYGYTF.

The chain joins TRBV4-2 to TRBJ1-1; D ambiguous. CDR1 LGHNA and CDR2 YNFKEQ come from the germline V gene. V was shortened by 4 bases and J by 5 bases, with 8 bases between the two germline ends. The CDR3 contains 12 residues. CDR3 DNA: TGTGCCAGCAGCCCATCCCTTACTGAAGCTTTCTTT. Translating gives CASSPSLTEAFF.

The chain joins TRBV6-4 to TRBJ2-5; D call uncertain. From germline, CDR1 is MRHNA and CDR2 SNTAGT. Trimming removed 7 bases at V and 3 bases at J, with 12 bases between. This CDR3 is 13 amino acids long. CDR3 in DNA: TGTGCCAGCAAGGGCGACATAGAAGAGACCCAGTACTTC. Its protein is CASKGDIEETQYF.